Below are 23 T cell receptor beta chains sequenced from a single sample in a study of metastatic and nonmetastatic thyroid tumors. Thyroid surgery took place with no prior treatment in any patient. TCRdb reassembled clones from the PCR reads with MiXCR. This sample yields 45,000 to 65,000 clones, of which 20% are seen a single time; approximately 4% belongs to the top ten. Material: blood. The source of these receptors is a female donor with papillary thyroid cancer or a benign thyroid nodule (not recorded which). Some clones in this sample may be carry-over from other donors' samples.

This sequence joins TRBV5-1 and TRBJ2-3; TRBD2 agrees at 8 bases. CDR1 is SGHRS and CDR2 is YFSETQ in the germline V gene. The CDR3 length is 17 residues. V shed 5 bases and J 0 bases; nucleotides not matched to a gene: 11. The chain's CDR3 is CASREEIGLASTDTQYF. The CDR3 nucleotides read TGCGCCAGCAGAGAGGAGATCGGACTAGCTAGCACAGATACGCAGTATTTT.

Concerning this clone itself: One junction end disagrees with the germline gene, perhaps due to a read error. The CDR3 protein is CASSSSRGSRQPPHF. CDR3 DNA sequence: TGTGCCAGCAGTTCGTCACGGGGGTCGAGACAGCCCCCGCATTTT. The genes are TRBV2 and TRBJ1-5; D may be TRBD1 (5 bases). Germline CDR1 SNHLY, CDR2 FYNNEI. This CDR3 contains 15 residues.

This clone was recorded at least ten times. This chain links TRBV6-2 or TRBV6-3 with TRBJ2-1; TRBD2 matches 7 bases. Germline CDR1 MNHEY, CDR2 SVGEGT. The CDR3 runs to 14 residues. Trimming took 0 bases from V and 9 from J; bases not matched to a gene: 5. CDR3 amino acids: CASSYSAGPSEQFF. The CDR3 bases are TGTGCCAGCAGTTACTCAGCGGGACCCAGTGAGCAGTTCTTC.

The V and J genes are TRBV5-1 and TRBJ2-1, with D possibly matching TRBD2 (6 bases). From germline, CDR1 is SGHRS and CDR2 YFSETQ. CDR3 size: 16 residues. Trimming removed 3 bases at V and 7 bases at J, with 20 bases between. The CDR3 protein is CASSSTVGGFDNEQFF. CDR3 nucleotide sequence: TGCGCCAGCAGCTCTACCGTTGGGGGGTTCGATAATGAGCAGTTCTTC.

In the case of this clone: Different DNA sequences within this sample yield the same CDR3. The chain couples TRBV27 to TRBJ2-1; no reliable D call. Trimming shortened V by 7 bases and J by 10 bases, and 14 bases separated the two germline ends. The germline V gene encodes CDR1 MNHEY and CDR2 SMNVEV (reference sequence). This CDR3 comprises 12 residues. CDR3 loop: CASTSLAGEQFF. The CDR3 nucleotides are TGTGCCAGCACTTCACTTGCTGGCGAGCAGTTCTTC.

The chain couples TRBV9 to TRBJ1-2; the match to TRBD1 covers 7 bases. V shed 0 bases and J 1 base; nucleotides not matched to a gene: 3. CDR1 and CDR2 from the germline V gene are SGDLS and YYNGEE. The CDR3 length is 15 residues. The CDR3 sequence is CASSVEGAINYGYTF. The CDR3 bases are TGTGCCAGCAGCGTAGAGGGGGCGATTAACTATGGCTACACCTTC.

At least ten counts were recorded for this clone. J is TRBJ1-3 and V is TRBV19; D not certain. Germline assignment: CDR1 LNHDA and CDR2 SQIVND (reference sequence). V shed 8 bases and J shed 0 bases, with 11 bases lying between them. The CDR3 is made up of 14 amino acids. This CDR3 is CASSRLTSGNTIYF. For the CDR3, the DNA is TGTGCCAGTTCGCGCCTTACCTCTGGAAACACCATATATTTT. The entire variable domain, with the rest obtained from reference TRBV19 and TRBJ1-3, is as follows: DGGITQSPKYLFRKEGQNVTLSCEQNLNHDAMYWYRQDPGQGLRLIYYSQIVNDFQKGDIAEGYSVSREKKESFPLTVTSAQKNPTAFYLCASSRLTSGNTIYFGEGSWLTVV.

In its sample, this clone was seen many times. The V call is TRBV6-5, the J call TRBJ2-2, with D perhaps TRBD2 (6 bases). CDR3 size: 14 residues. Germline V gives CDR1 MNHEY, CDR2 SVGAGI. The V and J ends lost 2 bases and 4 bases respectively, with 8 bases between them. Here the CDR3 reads CASSYGRGTGELFF. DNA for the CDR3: TGTGCCAGCAGTTACGGGCGGGGCACCGGGGAGCTGTTTTTT.

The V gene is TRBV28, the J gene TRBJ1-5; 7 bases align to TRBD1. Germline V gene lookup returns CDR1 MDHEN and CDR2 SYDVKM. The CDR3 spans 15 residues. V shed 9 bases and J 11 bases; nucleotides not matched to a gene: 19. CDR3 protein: CASVSGGQTHLTQHF. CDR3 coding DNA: TGTGCCAGTGTATCAGGGGGGCAGACCCATCTGACCCAGCATTTT.

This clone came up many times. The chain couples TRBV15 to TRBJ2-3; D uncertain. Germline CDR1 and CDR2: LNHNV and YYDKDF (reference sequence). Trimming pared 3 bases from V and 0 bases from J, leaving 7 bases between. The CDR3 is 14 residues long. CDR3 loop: CATSSFPSTDTQYF. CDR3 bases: TGTGCCACCAGCAGCTTCCCTAGCACAGATACGCAGTATTTT.

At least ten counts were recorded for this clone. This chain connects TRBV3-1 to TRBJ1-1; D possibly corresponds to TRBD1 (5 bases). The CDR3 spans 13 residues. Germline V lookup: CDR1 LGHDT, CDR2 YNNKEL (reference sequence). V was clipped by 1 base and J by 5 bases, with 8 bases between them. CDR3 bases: TGTGCCAGCAGCCAAGGGGGACGGACTGAAGCTTTCTTT. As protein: CASSQGGRTEAFF.

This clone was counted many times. This chain's CDR3 is CASSQRGKGGELFF. The CDR3 coding sequence is TGTGCCAGCAGCCAAAGGGGGAAGGGCGGGGAGCTGTTTTTT. This chain links TRBV3-1 with TRBJ2-2; possibly TRBD1 for D (6 bases). The CDR3 is 14 residues long. CDR1 is LGHDT, CDR2 YNNKEL, per germline (reference sequence). Trimming stripped 2 bases from V and 7 bases from J, with 11 bases between.

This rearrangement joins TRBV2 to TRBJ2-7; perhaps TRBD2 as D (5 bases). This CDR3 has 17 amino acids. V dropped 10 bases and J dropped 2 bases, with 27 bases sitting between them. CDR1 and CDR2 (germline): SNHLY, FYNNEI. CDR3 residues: CATRIQVLSGWAYEQYF. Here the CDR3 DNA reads TGTGCCACGCGAATTCAAGTACTATCGGGATGGGCCTACGAGCAGTACTTC.

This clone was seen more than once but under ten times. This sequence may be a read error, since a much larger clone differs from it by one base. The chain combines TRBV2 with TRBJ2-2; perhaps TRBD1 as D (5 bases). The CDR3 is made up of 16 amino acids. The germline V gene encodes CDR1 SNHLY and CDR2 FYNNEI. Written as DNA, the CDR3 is TGTGCCGGCAGTCCGCCGGTGGACATCGGAACCGGGGAGCTGTTTTTT. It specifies CAGSPPVDIGTGELFF.

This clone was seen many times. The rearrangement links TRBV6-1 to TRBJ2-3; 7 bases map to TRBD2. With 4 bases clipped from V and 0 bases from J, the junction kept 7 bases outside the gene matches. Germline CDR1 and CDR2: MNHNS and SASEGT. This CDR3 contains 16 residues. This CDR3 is CASSGTSGESTDTQYF. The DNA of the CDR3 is TGTGCCAGCAGTGGGACGAGCGGGGAAAGCACAGATACGCAGTATTTT.

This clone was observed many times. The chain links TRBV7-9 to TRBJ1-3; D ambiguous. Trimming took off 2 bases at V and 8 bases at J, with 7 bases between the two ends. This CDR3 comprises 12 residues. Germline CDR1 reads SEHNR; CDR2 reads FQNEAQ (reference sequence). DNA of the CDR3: TGTGCCAGCAGCTTACCTCGGCACACCATATATTTT. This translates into CASSLPRHTIYF.

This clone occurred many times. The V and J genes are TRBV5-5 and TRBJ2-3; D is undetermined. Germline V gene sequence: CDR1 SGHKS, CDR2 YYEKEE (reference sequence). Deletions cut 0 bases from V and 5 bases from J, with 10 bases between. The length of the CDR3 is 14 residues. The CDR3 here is CASSLGTGIDTQYF. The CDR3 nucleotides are TGTGCCAGCAGCTTGGGGACCGGCATAGATACGCAGTATTTT.

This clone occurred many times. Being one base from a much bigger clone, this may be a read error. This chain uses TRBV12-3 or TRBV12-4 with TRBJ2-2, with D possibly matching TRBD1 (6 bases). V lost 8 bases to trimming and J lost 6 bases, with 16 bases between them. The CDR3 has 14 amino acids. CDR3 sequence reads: CASRRKQGPGELFF. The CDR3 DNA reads TGTGCCAGCCGACGAAAACAGGGACCCGGGGAGCTGTTTTTT.

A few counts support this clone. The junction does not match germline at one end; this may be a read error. The CDR3 spells CASNYAGRDGYNF. Here the CDR3 DNA reads TGTGCCAGCAACTACGCAGGGCGGGATGGCTACAACTTC. V is TRBV2 and J is TRBJ1-2, with D perhaps matching TRBD1 (5 bases). CDR3 length equals 13 residues. Looked up from germline, CDR1 is SNHLY and CDR2 is FYNNEI.

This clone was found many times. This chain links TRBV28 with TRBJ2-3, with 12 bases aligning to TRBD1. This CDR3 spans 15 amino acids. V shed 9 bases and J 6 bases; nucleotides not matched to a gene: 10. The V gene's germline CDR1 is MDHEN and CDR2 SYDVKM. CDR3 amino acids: CASYNPGQGADTQYF. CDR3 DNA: TGTGCCAGTTACAACCCGGGACAGGGGGCCGATACGCAGTATTTT. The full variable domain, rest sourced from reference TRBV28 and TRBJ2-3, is DVKVTQSSRYLVKRTGEKVFLECVQDMDHENMFWYRQDPGLGLRLIYFSYDVKMKEKGDIPEGYSVSREKKERFSLILESASTNQTSMYLCASYNPGQGADTQYFGPGTRLTVL.

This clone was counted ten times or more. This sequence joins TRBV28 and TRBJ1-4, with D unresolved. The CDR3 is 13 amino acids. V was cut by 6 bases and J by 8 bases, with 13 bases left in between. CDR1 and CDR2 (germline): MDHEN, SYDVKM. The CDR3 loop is CASRSGRGEKLFF. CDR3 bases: TGTGCCAGCAGATCCGGACGCGGGGAAAAACTGTTTTTT.

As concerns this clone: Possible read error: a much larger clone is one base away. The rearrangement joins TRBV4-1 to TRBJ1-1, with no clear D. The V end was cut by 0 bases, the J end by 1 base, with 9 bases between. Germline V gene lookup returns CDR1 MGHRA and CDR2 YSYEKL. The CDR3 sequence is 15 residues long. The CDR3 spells CASSQDCAENTEAFF. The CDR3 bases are TGCGCCAGCAGCCAAGACTGTGCAGAGAACACTGAAGCTTTCTTT.

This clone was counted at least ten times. For the CDR3, the DNA is TGTGCCAGCAGCTCCCCAACTGTTACTAGAGCGGACCAAGAGACCCAGTACTTC. Translating gives CASSSPTVTRADQETQYF. The rearrangement joins TRBV7-3 to TRBJ2-5, with D perhaps TRBD2 (5 bases). This CDR3 contains 18 residues. The germline CDR1 and CDR2 sequences are SGHTA and FQGTGA. V was clipped by 4 bases and J by 0 bases, with 21 bases between them.